Shown below are 22 T cell receptor beta chains from a single sample sequenced in a study of cytomegalovirus exposure and HLA in healthy donors (dated by TCRdb to the late 2010s). Libraries were built with the immunoSEQ multiplex PCR assay. For the multiplex PCR, a mixture combining 60 forward primers for TCR Vbeta segments and 13 reverse primers for TCR Jbeta segments was used. TCRdb retrieved this table from immuneACCESS and kept in-frame rearrangements only. Not all clones are present; in checked studies, unresolved V genes account for under half, and no reason is known for the remainder. The sample table records approximately 88,000 clones; around 74% of these occur just once. The ten biggest clones cover less than 9.5% of the sample. The source material was PBMCs. The receptors were sampled from a man aged 50 to 59 in good health and CMV-seropositive.

This clone appeared a few times. J is TRBJ1-2 and V is TRBV29-1; 9 nucleotides match TRBD1. The J segment lost 2 bases and the V segment lost 6 bases, leaving 13 bases of the junction unmatched. The CDR3 extends over 16 amino acids. Germline V gene lookup returns CDR1 SQVTM and CDR2 ANQGSEA. This CDR3 reads CSVSLVVGTGNYGYTF. DNA of the CDR3: TGCAGCGTCTCTCTCGTGGTGGGGACAGGGAACTATGGCTACACCTTC.

The chain uses TRBV19 and TRBJ1-3; a possible D gene is TRBD1 (5 bases). The germline V gene has CDR1 LNHDA and CDR2 SQIVND (reference sequence). The CDR3 is 13 residues long. Trimming shortened V by 5 bases and J by 4 bases, and 9 bases separated the two germline ends. CDR3 loop: CASSPGLGNTIYF. The CDR3 DNA follows: TGTGCCAGTAGTCCGGGACTGGGAAACACCATATATTTT.

This chain links TRBV10-3 with TRBJ2-3, with 8 bases that match TRBD1. CDR3 length: 13 amino acids. After removal of 11 bases from V and 6 bases from J, the junction contained 10 bases not matched to a gene. The germline V gene has CDR1 ENHRY and CDR2 SYGVKD. CDR3 sequence reads: CASRERQGDTQYF. CDR3 coding DNA: TGTGCCTCAAGGGAGCGACAGGGGGATACGCAGTATTTT.

This clone appeared a few times. This chain connects TRBV29-1 to TRBJ2-5; a weak D match, TRBD1 (5 bases). Germline V CDR1 and CDR2: SQVTM, ANQGSEA. V lost 3 bases and J lost 2, with 7 bases in between. The CDR3 consists of 12 residues. Here the CDR3 reads CSVEPGQETQYF. CDR3 nucleotides: TGCAGCGTTGAGCCAGGGCAAGAGACCCAGTACTTC.

In this sample, this clone turned up a few times. The chain combines TRBV6-5 with TRBJ2-1; 9 nucleotides match TRBD2. The CDR3 is made up of 16 amino acids. Trimming removed 0 bases from V and 7 bases from J; junction bases left unmatched: 7. Germline lookup yields CDR1 MNHEY and CDR2 SVGAGI. CDR3 in DNA: TGTGCCAGCAGTTACTCGTTCAGCGGGGGGTTTAATGAGCAGTTCTTC. This codes for CASSYSFSGGFNEQFF.

This clone has only a few counts. The CDR3 nucleotides read TGCGCCAGCATCCAGGGACAGGGAAATGAAAAACTGTTTTTT. Encoded protein: CASIQGQGNEKLFF. This chain joins TRBV10-1 and TRBJ1-4; 9 bases match TRBD1. Germline CDR1 is WNHNN and CDR2 is SYGVQD (reference sequence). The CDR3 sequence is 14 residues long. J lost 5 bases, V lost 7 bases, and 5 bases had no gene match.

The chain uses TRBV28 and TRBJ1-3; D gene ambiguous. CDR3 length: 14 amino acids. CDR1 is MDHEN and CDR2 is SYDVKM in the germline V gene. Trimming shortened V by 3 bases and J by 0 bases, and 6 bases separated the two germline ends. For the CDR3, the DNA is TGTGCCAGCAGTTTGGGCAGCTCTGGAAACACCATATATTTT. Its protein product is CASSLGSSGNTIYF. The whole variable domain, filled in from reference TRBV28 and TRBJ1-3, reads DVKVTQSSRYLVKRTGEKVFLECVQDMDHENMFWYRQDPGLGLRLIYFSYDVKMKEKGDIPEGYSVSREKKERFSLILESASTNQTSMYLCASSLGSSGNTIYFGEGSWLTVV.

In DNA form, the CDR3 reads TGTGCCAGCAGTACCTCTGAGGCGGCCTTCGACGAGCAGTACTTC. It specifies CASSTSEAAFDEQYF. The gene calls are TRBV27 and TRBJ2-7; D not resolved. In germline, CDR1 is MNHEY, CDR2 SMNVEV (reference sequence). This CDR3 is 15 amino acids long. V shed 5 bases and J shed 5 bases, with 19 bases lying between them.

V and J are TRBV30 and TRBJ1-2; a possible D gene is TRBD1 (6 bases). CDR1 and CDR2 (germline): GTSNPN, SVGIG (reference sequence). Trimming stripped 4 bases from V and 7 bases from J, with 16 bases between. This CDR3 spans 13 amino acids. CDR3 sequence reads: CAWKTGPGGGYTF. The CDR3 nucleotides read TGTGCCTGGAAAACAGGGCCGGGGGGTGGCTACACCTTC.

The chain has TRBV5-1 and TRBJ1-2, with D perhaps TRBD1 (6 bases). CDR3 length: 14 amino acids. Germline assignment: CDR1 SGHRS and CDR2 YFSETQ. Trimming left V 0 bases short and J 4 bases short, with 10 bases between. The CDR3: CASSLAQGTYGYTF. For the CDR3, the DNA is TGCGCCAGCAGCTTGGCACAGGGTACCTATGGCTACACCTTC. The full variable domain, rest sourced from reference TRBV5-1 and TRBJ1-2, is KAGVTQTPRYLIKTRGQQVTLSCSPISGHRSVSWYQQTPGQGLQFLFEYFSETQRNKGNFPGRFSGRQFSNSRSEMNVSTLELGDSALYLCASSLAQGTYGYTFGSGTRLTVV.

The chain combines TRBV28 with TRBJ1-2, with D perhaps matching TRBD1 (6 bases). The CDR3 totals 15 residues. Germline CDR1 is MDHEN and CDR2 is SYDVKM. V was clipped by 5 bases and J by 2 bases, with 15 bases between them. CDR3 residues: CASSPRGQLNYGYTF. The CDR3, as DNA: TGTGCCAGCAGTCCAAGAGGACAGTTGAACTATGGCTACACCTTC.

This clone has just one count. The chain uses TRBV30 and TRBJ2-4, with TRBD2 matching 8 bases. This CDR3 has 15 residues. The junction had 7 bases not matched to a gene; V was cut back by 0 bases and J by 6 bases. CDR1 is GTSNPN, CDR2 SVGIG, per germline (reference sequence). CDR3 sequence: CAWSVRGGAGNIQYF. As DNA, the CDR3 is TGTGCCTGGAGTGTACGGGGGGGGGCTGGAAACATTCAGTACTTC. The entire variable domain, with the rest obtained from reference TRBV30 and TRBJ2-4, is as follows: SQTIHQWPATLVQPVGSPLSLECTVEGTSNPNLYWYRQAAGRGLQLLFYSVGIGQISSEVPQNLSASRPQDRQFILSSKKLLLSDSGFYLCAWSVRGGAGNIQYFGAGTRLSVL.

The chain recombines TRBV2 with TRBJ1-5; 7 bases align to TRBD1. CDR3 size: 13 residues. V was pared by 5 bases and J by 4 bases, with 2 bases of the junction left unmatched. The germline CDR1 and CDR2 sequences are SNHLY and FYNNEI. This CDR3 reads CASSQQGNQPQHF. Here the CDR3 DNA reads TGTGCCAGCAGTCAACAGGGGAATCAGCCCCAGCATTTT.

CDR3: CASSLALGLAGDSTDTQYF. The DNA for the CDR3 is TGTGCCAGCAGCTTAGCGCTAGGGCTAGCGGGGGATAGCACAGATACGCAGTATTTT. The chain uses TRBV7-2 and TRBJ2-3, with TRBD2 matching 10 bases. Trimming cost V 0 bases and J 0 bases; bases outside gene matches: 9. Germline CDR1 and CDR2: SGHTA and FQGNSA. The CDR3 loop spans 19 amino acids. Based on the CDR3 plus reference TRBV7-2 and TRBJ2-3, the full variable domain is GAGVSQSPSNKVTEKGKDVELRCDPISGHTALYWYRQSLGQGLEFLIYFQGNSAPDKSGLPSDRFSAERTGGSVSTLTIQRTQQEDSAVYLCASSLALGLAGDSTDTQYFGPGTRLTVL.

This clone came up once. The chain links TRBV5-6 to TRBJ1-3; weak D call: TRBD1 (5 bases). Germline loops: CDR1 SGHDT, CDR2 YYEEEE. The CDR3 is 13 amino acids. V was cut by 4 bases and J by 12 bases, with 17 bases left in between. The CDR3 is CASSGGSDGDIYF. The CDR3 nucleotides are TGTGCCAGCAGCGGGGGGTCCGATGGGGACATATATTTT.

The chain joins TRBV19 to TRBJ1-4; possibly TRBD1 for D (5 bases). CDR1 is LNHDA and CDR2 is SQIVND in the germline V gene (reference sequence). V lost 1 base and J lost 7, with 25 bases in between. The CDR3 length is 19 residues. DNA of the CDR3: TGTGCCAGTAGTATAGGCCAGGGAGGCCTCTGGGGAGATGGTGAAAAACTGTTTTTT. It encodes CASSIGQGGLWGDGEKLFF. The whole variable domain, remainder taken from reference TRBV19 and TRBJ1-4, is DGGITQSPKYLFRKEGQNVTLSCEQNLNHDAMYWYRQDPGQGLRLIYYSQIVNDFQKGDIAEGYSVSREKKESFPLTVTSAQKNPTAFYLCASSIGQGGLWGDGEKLFFGSGTQLSVL.

This clone was detected a few times. The rearrangement joins TRBV2 to TRBJ1-1, with 7 bases aligning to TRBD1. V was pared by 9 bases and J by 1 base, with 5 bases of the junction left unmatched. The CDR3 is 13 residues long. The germline gives CDR1 SNHLY, CDR2 FYNNEI. CDR3 sequence: CASTQGENTEAFF. The CDR3 region has the DNA TGTGCCAGTACCCAGGGGGAGAACACTGAAGCTTTCTTT.

Only one count was recorded for this clone. The CDR3 DNA reads TGTGCCAGCAGCCCCGGGACTAGCGGGGGCCCCTCCTACAATGAGCAGTTCTTC. Translated: CASSPGTSGGPSYNEQFF. The chain combines TRBV4-2 with TRBJ2-1; TRBD2 aligns across 14 bases. V shed 4 bases and J 0 bases; nucleotides not matched to a gene: 5. The germline CDR1 and CDR2 sequences are LGHNA and YNFKEQ. CDR3 length equals 18 residues.

In nucleotides, the CDR3 is TGCGCCAGCAGCCCTGGGGGACAGGGTGATGAAAAACTGTTTTTT. Translation gives CASSPGGQGDEKLFF. The V and J genes are TRBV4-3 and TRBJ1-4; 9 bases agree with TRBD1. V was clipped by 4 bases and J by 6 bases; unmatched bases: 6. CDR1 and CDR2 (germline): LGHNA, YSLEER. This CDR3 contains 15 residues.

This clone has a handful of counts. This chain connects TRBV30 to TRBJ1-2; weak D call: TRBD1 (5 bases). CDR3 length equals 13 residues. The germline CDR1 and CDR2 sequences are GTSNPN and SVGIG (reference sequence). V was shortened by 2 bases and J by 7 bases, with 14 bases between the two germline ends. For the CDR3, the DNA is TGTGCCTGGAGTTTACAAACAGGATCTGGCTACACCTTC. Protein: CAWSLQTGSGYTF.

This clone came up a few times. This chain joins TRBV30 and TRBJ1-5; no clear D. CDR3 length: 13 residues. Between the trimmed V and J ends, which lost 0 bases and 7 bases, there was a span of 10 bases. Germline lookup yields CDR1 GTSNPN and CDR2 SVGIG (reference sequence). The CDR3 sequence is CAWSVGVVQPQHF. The CDR3 nucleotides read TGTGCCTGGAGTGTCGGGGTAGTGCAGCCCCAGCATTTT.

V usage is TRBV5-6 and J usage is TRBJ1-3; TRBD1 matches 7 bases. The CDR3 runs 16 residues. The J segment lost 0 bases and the V segment lost 4 bases, leaving 7 bases of the junction unmatched. Looked up from germline, CDR1 is SGHDT and CDR2 is YYEEEE. The CDR3 loop is CASSQDRSSSGNTIYF. The CDR3 nucleotides read TGTGCCAGCAGCCAGGACAGGTCGAGCTCTGGAAACACCATATATTTT.